The 24 T cell receptor beta chains listed next were all sequenced from one sample in a study of spatial heterogeneity in lung cancer (dated 2019 in TCRdb). The time point label for this specimen denotes: sample taken at primary tumor resection. For TCR sequencing, whole RNA was extracted from tumor and nontumor lung tissue, or from cryopreserved PBMC samples, and no cell sorting was done. The library was produced with 5' RACE. Sequencing relied on a NextSeq 500. The public reads were reanalyzed by TCRdb: fastp trimming at Q25, MiXCR alignment, in-frame beta chains only. CDR3 protein duplicates are merged, each entry listing the most common genes and DNA. Across this sample there are about 56,000 distinct CDR3 sequences, with about 8% seen only once. Over 12% of the sample is in the top ten clones. The sequencing here drew on PBMCs, taken at surgery. These TCRs come from a female donor with early-stage non-small cell lung cancer.

This clonotype came up a few times. The chain joins TRBV7-9 to TRBJ1-3, with D unresolved. Germline assignment: CDR1 SEHNR and CDR2 FQNEAQ (reference sequence). The CDR3 is 15 residues long. Trimming took 3 bases from V and 4 from J, leaving 13 bases between them. The CDR3 sequence: CASSFAAGLGNTIYF. CDR3 bases: TGTGCCAGCAGCTTCGCTGCGGGCCTAGGAAACACCATATATTTT.

The chain employs TRBV6-1 and TRBJ2-7; weak D call: TRBD2 (6 bases). The CDR3 sequence is 15 residues long. The ends were cut back, 3 bases at V and 7 bases at J, with 19 bases in the middle. Germline lookup yields CDR1 MNHNS and CDR2 SASEGT. CDR3 in amino acids: CASSEGGGRPSEQYV. CDR3 sequence (DNA): TGTGCCAGCAGTGAGGGCGGAGGGCGCCCGAGTGAGCAGTACGTC.

V and J are TRBV14 and TRBJ2-3; 11 nucleotides agree with TRBD2. The germline CDR1 and CDR2 sequences are SGHDN and FVKESK. The CDR3 covers 18 residues. Unmatched junction bases numbered 9, after V lost 4 bases and J lost 0 bases. The chain's CDR3 is CASSLLSGRGSSTDTQYF. The CDR3 DNA reads TGTGCCAGCAGCCTTCTTAGCGGGAGGGGCTCTAGCACAGATACGCAGTATTTT.

This clonotype was counted many times. V gene TRBV9 combines with J gene TRBJ2-2; a possible D gene is TRBD2 (5 bases). V lost 0 bases and J lost 0, with 6 bases in between. The germline V gene encodes CDR1 SGDLS and CDR2 YYNGEE. The CDR3 has 15 residues. CDR3 sequence reads: CASSVGGSNTGELFF. CDR3 coding DNA: TGTGCCAGCAGCGTAGGCGGGTCGAACACCGGGGAGCTGTTTTTT.

CDR3 in DNA: TGTGCCAGCAGTGCCTTCGGGGGTCCCAATCAGCCCCAGCATTTT. It codes for CASSAFGGPNQPQHF. The genes are TRBV6-1 and TRBJ1-5, with D possibly matching TRBD1 (5 bases). The V end was cut by 4 bases, the J end by 3 bases, with 13 bases between. The CDR3 covers 15 residues. CDR1 is MNHNS, CDR2 SASEGT, per germline.

This clonotype was found many times. The rearrangement uses TRBV3-1 and TRBJ2-1, with 13 bases that match TRBD2. The length of the CDR3 is 15 residues. J was trimmed by 7 bases and V by 4 bases; bases with no gene match: 4. The germline V gene has CDR1 LGHDT and CDR2 YNNKEL (reference sequence). CDR3 nucleotide sequence: TGTGCCAGCAGCCGTACTAGCGGGGGGGAGAATGAGCAGTTCTTC. It is translated as CASSRTSGGENEQFF.

This clonotype was counted ten times or more. The J gene is TRBJ2-1, the V gene TRBV28, with 12 positions matching TRBD2. The V gene's germline CDR1 is MDHEN and CDR2 SYDVKM. The CDR3 has 15 amino acids. Trimming removed 4 bases from V and 13 bases from J; junction bases left unmatched: 11. The CDR3 region is CASSSGLAGGISQFF. DNA of the CDR3: TGTGCCAGCAGTTCGGGACTAGCGGGCGGGATATCCCAGTTCTTC.

This clonotype has ten or more counts. The J gene is TRBJ2-2, the V gene TRBV27; TRBD1 matches at 9 bases. CDR1 and CDR2 (germline): MNHEY, SMNVEV (reference sequence). The CDR3 covers 16 residues. The V segment lost 4 bases and the J segment 6 bases; nucleotides outside the gene matches: 9. The CDR3 DNA reads as TGTGCCAGCAGTTCCCCCTACAGGGGGCTTTCCGGGGAGCTGTTTTTT. Translating it yields CASSSPYRGLSGELFF.

This clonotype was detected a few times. The chain links TRBV5-1 to TRBJ2-7, with D tentatively TRBD1 or TRBD2 (5 bases each). Germline lookup yields CDR1 SGHRS and CDR2 YFSETQ. The CDR3 is 15 amino acids. The germline V and J ends were trimmed by 4 bases and 0 bases, with 14 bases remaining between them. CDR3 loop: CASSQGRSSSYEQYF. In DNA form, the CDR3 reads TGCGCCAGCAGCCAGGGACGGAGCAGCTCCTACGAGCAGTACTTC.

This clonotype was detected many times. In nucleotides, the CDR3 is TGTGCCAGCAGTCCAAGGACGCTCCTCCAAGAGACCCAGTACTTC. This sequence encodes CASSPRTLLQETQYF. V is TRBV6-5 and J is TRBJ2-5; no clear D. The V and J ends lost 5 bases and 1 base respectively, with 14 bases between them. This CDR3 contains 15 residues. Germline CDR1 and CDR2: MNHEY and SVGAGI.

The V and J genes are TRBV24-1 and TRBJ2-7; 7 bases line up with TRBD1. Losses at the gene ends were 3 bases for V and 1 base for J; bases not matched to a gene: 5. Germline values: CDR1 KGHDR, CDR2 SFDVKD. The CDR3 extends over 15 amino acids. CDR3: CATSDARQGSYEQYF. The CDR3 nucleotides read TGTGCCACCAGTGATGCCCGACAGGGATCCTACGAGCAGTACTTC.

This clonotype has ten or more counts. This rearrangement joins TRBV7-2 to TRBJ2-6, with D possibly being TRBD1 (5 bases). Deletions cut 6 bases from V and 4 bases from J, with 13 bases between. This CDR3 region has 15 residues. Germline-derived CDR1 and CDR2 are SGHTA and FQGNSA. The CDR3 DNA is TGTGCCAGCAGTTTTATGGGGCAGGGGGCCAACGTCCTGACTTTC. Amino acids: CASSFMGQGANVLTF.

This clonotype was counted only a few times. The chain joins TRBV27 to TRBJ2-2; 11 bases fit TRBD1. The V gene's germline CDR1 is MNHEY and CDR2 SMNVEV (reference sequence). The CDR3 contains 14 residues. The V gene end was trimmed by 6 bases and the J gene end by 4 bases; junction bases not matched to a gene: 1. CDR3 sequence (DNA): TGTGCCAGCAGGGACAGGGGGCCCACCGGGGAGCTGTTTTTT. Its protein product is CASRDRGPTGELFF.

This clonotype has a count of ten or more. The chain couples TRBV11-1 to TRBJ2-1; D not certain. Germline CDR1 is SGHAT and CDR2 is FQDESV (reference sequence). With 3 bases removed from V and 1 base from J, the gap between germline ends came to 13 bases. The CDR3 is 16 amino acids. CDR3 protein: CASSLYSFPSYNEQFF. In DNA, the CDR3 is TGTGCCAGCAGCTTGTACAGCTTCCCATCCTACAATGAGCAGTTCTTC.

This clonotype appeared many times. This rearrangement joins TRBV24-1 to TRBJ2-1; unclear D gene. V was shortened by 7 bases and J by 9 bases, with 24 bases between the two germline ends. In germline, CDR1 is KGHDR, CDR2 SFDVKD. The CDR3 covers 16 residues. CDR3: CATRGARDQYITEQFF. The CDR3 nucleotides are TGTGCCACCAGAGGTGCCAGAGACCAGTATATAACTGAGCAGTTCTTC.

This clonotype appeared a few times. The rearrangement joins TRBV10-2 to TRBJ2-4, with TRBD1 matching over 10 bases. The J segment lost 2 bases and the V segment lost 5 bases, leaving 24 bases of the junction unmatched. The CDR3 loop spans 22 amino acids. Germline V gene lookup returns CDR1 WSHSY and CDR2 SAAADI. DNA for the CDR3: TGCGCCAGCAGTTTTTTGACAGGGGGCAACGAAGGAGATGAGGGGACCAAAAACATTCAGTACTTC. Encoded protein: CASSFLTGGNEGDEGTKNIQYF.

The genes are TRBV9 and TRBJ2-5; no clear D. The CDR3 consists of 14 residues. V dropped 3 bases and J dropped 1 base, with 10 bases sitting between them. Germline assignment: CDR1 SGDLS and CDR2 YYNGEE. The chain's CDR3 is CASSGSGTQETQYF. The CDR3 coding sequence is TGTGCCAGCAGCGGAAGTGGTACCCAAGAGACCCAGTACTTC.

The chain is built from TRBV5-1 and TRBJ1-2; D call uncertain. This CDR3 has 15 residues. Trimming pared 0 bases from V and 3 bases from J, leaving 12 bases between. Germline CDR1 SGHRS, CDR2 YFSETQ. CDR3 nucleotide sequence: TGCGCCAGCAGCTTGGAAAACGGGCTTTACTATGGCTACACCTTC. It specifies CASSLENGLYYGYTF.

This clonotype was counted a few times. The chain joins TRBV27 to TRBJ2-7, with D perhaps matching TRBD1 (7 bases). Germline V lookup: CDR1 MNHEY, CDR2 SMNVEV (reference sequence). V was trimmed by 3 bases and J by 3 bases, leaving 15 bases between them. CDR3 length equals 15 residues. CDR3 DNA: TGTGCCAGCAGTTTGGGGGGACAGAGAGTCTACGAGCAGTACTTC. Protein sequence: CASSLGGQRVYEQYF.

By frequency in the sample, this clonotype is medium-sized. The chain couples TRBV7-2 to TRBJ2-3; 10 bases align to TRBD1. Germline values: CDR1 SGHTA, CDR2 FQGNSA. There are 15 residues in the CDR3. Trimming cost V 5 bases and J 4 bases; bases outside gene matches: 6. In DNA form, the CDR3 reads TGTGCCAGCAGCCTGGACAGGGGGGGCTCAGATACGCAGTATTTT. Translated, it gives CASSLDRGGSDTQYF.

This sequence joins TRBV5-1 and TRBJ1-2; 11 nucleotides line up with TRBD1. Germline V CDR1 and CDR2: SGHRS, YFSETQ. The CDR3 has 17 residues. The ends lost 0 bases at V and 2 bases at J; junction bases unmatched: 6. The CDR3 spells CASSLGTGGPRNYGYTF. In DNA form, the CDR3 reads TGCGCCAGCAGCTTGGGGACAGGGGGCCCACGGAACTATGGCTACACCTTC.

The chain couples TRBV7-6 to TRBJ2-5, with D hard to call. In germline, CDR1 is SGHVS, CDR2 FNYEAQ. Trimming took 5 bases from V and 2 from J, leaving 12 bases between them. The CDR3 sequence is 14 residues long. The CDR3 protein is CASSPQDLQETQYF. CDR3 in DNA: TGTGCCAGCAGCCCCCAGGATCTTCAAGAGACCCAGTACTTC.

This clonotype was seen more than once but under ten times. The rearrangement joins TRBV28 to TRBJ1-5; D possibly corresponds to TRBD1 (5 bases). V was trimmed by 1 base and J by 0 bases, leaving 10 bases between them. The CDR3 totals 16 residues. Per the germline V gene, CDR1 is MDHEN and CDR2 is SYDVKM. The CDR3 sequence is CASSLFGTNSNQPQHF. The CDR3 bases are TGTGCCAGCAGTTTATTTGGGACGAATAGCAATCAGCCCCAGCATTTT.

This clonotype was seen a few times. The CDR3 reads CASSVAGNSGEQYF. The CDR3 coding sequence is TGTGCCAGCAGCGTAGCGGGGAATAGTGGCGAGCAGTACTTC. The chain couples TRBV9 to TRBJ2-7; TRBD2 is a possible D gene (5 bases). Germline loops: CDR1 SGDLS, CDR2 YYNGEE. V was pared by 0 bases and J by 6 bases, with 13 bases between. The length of the CDR3 is 14 residues.